What follows describes a single TCR beta chain. Its antigen is undetermined. One junction end disagrees with the germline gene, perhaps due to a read error. CDR3 length: 12 amino acids. The germline gives CDR1 LGHDT, CDR2 YNNKEL (reference sequence). The record originates from a study of neurological immune-mediated disorders. Across the study: Of about 35 multiple sclerosis patients, about 30 were relapsing-remitting and 3 secondary progressive.

A 10-nucleotide random UMI tagged transcripts in template-switch 5'RACE cDNA synthesis. Each sequencing run yielded over 200 million TCR-beta sequences from 15-18 subjects. TCRdb re-called the 5' RACE reads with MiXCR, one entry per CDR3 protein. This sample has 75,000 to 80,000 distinct CDR3 sequences, with 4.5% to 6.5% found just once. Findings of the study overall: CDR3 amino acid sequences found in expanded clones were never shared across subjects, suggesting private repertoires in all groups.

The chain links TRBV3-1 to TRBJ1-1; D is possibly TRBD1 (6 bases). Sequenced material: PBMCs. The clonotype originates from a woman younger than 45 with multiple sclerosis. CDR3 protein: CDSSKDLGHSTF. The CDR3 DNA follows: TGTGACAGCAGCAAAGATTTGGGACATTCTACCTTT.